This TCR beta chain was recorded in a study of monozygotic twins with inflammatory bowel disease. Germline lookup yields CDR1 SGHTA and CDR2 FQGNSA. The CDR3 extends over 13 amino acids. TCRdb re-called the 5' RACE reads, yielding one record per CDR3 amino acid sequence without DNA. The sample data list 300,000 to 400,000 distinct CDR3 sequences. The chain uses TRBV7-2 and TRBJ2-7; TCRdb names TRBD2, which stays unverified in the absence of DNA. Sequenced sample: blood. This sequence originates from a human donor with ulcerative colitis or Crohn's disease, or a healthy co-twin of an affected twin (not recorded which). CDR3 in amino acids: CAGSLVEAGEQYF.